A single sample is the source of the 10 T cell receptor beta chains below, sequenced in a study of tissue T cells after allogeneic stem cell transplantation. Time point denoted: mouse harvest day 7 after allogeneic transplant. Each mouse received 10^7 T-cell-depleted marrow cells plus 10^6 splenic CD5+ T cells by tail vein. Measured with immunoSEQ multiplex PCR; TCRdb has only the in-frame clones, and not every one. The repertoire holds roughly 4,800 clones, roughly 46% seen once, with more than 6.5% in the top ten. The sample consisted of gut tissue. The receptors here all came from a female BALB/c mouse given C57BL/6 T cells with graft-versus-host disease after an allogeneic hematopoietic cell transplant.

With respect to this clone: Genes and germline are mouse. Coverage ceases 1 residue before the CDR3 finishes, and the germline J gene fills in the end. The chain has TRBV23 and TRBJ2-5. The CDR3 totals 15 residues. The V gene's germline CDR1 is KGHTA and CDR2 FQNQQP. CDR3 DNA (partial): TGCTCCAGCAGTCAATCGGCGGGATACCAAGACACCCAGTAC. This encodes CSSSQSAGYQDTQY. The CDR3, in full, reads CSSSQSAGYQDTQYF.

Of note for this clone: Mouse names are used for the genes. The sequenced fragment ends 1 residue before the CDR3 boundary, so the rest is inferred from the germline J gene. The J gene is TRBJ1-4, the V gene TRBV1; perhaps TRBD1 as D (5 bases). The germline V and J ends were trimmed by 0 bases and 7 bases, with 12 bases remaining between them. Germline CDR1 is NSQYPW and CDR2 is LRSPGD (reference sequence). The CDR3 is made up of 15 amino acids. The CDR3 bases that were read are TGCACCTGCAGTGCAGAGAGGGGAGGTGGCGAAAGATTATTT. As protein: CTCSAERGGGERLF. The full CDR3 protein is CTCSAERGGGERLFF.

As for this clone: Gene names refer to mouse genes. The read comes to an end 1 residue before the CDR3 does, leaving the germline J gene to fill in the end. The rearrangement uses TRBV16 and TRBJ2-5, with 10 bases that match TRBD2. Unmatched junction bases numbered 1, after V lost 1 base and J lost 6 bases. CDR3 size: 14 residues. Germline loops: CDR1 SGHSA, CDR2 FRNQAP. CDR3: CASSLAGGADTQYF. The CDR3 bases that were read are TGTGCAAGCAGCTTAGCTGGGGGGGCTGACACCCAGTAC.

In regard to this clone: Gene names and germline refer to mouse. The read stops 1 residue short of the end of the CDR3; the missing end is completed from the germline J gene. The chain couples TRBV26 to TRBJ2-7; 8 bases are a match to TRBD1. Germline values: CDR1 KGHPV, CDR2 FQNQEV (reference sequence). This CDR3 contains 13 residues. The junction had 4 bases not matched to a gene; V was cut back by 5 bases and J by 4 bases. CDR3 amino acids: CASSLTGAYEQYF. CDR3 bases read: TGTGCCAGCAGTTTGACAGGGGCGTATGAACAGTAC.

A note on this clone: All gene names here are mouse names. The read finishes 1 residue shy of the CDR3 end, and the germline J gene is used to complete it. The rearrangement joins TRBV13-3 to TRBJ2-1; 8 bases are a match to TRBD1. Germline V lookup: CDR1 NNHDY, CDR2 SYVADS. V dropped 0 bases and J dropped 5; count of bases not matched to a gene: 4. This CDR3 is built from 15 residues. CDR3 residues: CASSDVRTGNAEQFF. The sequenced part of the CDR3 DNA is TGTGCCAGCAGTGATGTCAGGACAGGGAATGCTGAGCAGTTC.

A note on this clone: Genes and germline come from the mouse. With the read ending 1 residue before the CDR3 end, the germline J gene is used to fill in that end. The chain combines TRBV15 with TRBJ2-7; 7 nucleotides match TRBD1. Germline V gene sequence: CDR1 SGHND, CDR2 FRSKSL. V shed 8 bases, J shed 5 bases, and the junction held 3 bases outside the gene matches. CDR3 length: 11 amino acids. CDR3 DNA (partial): TGTGCCAGCCGAGACAGGGATGAACAGTAC. Amino acids: CASRDRDEQY. The entire CDR3 sequence reads CASRDRDEQYF. Full variable domain (outside the CDR3, taken from reference TRBV15 and TRBJ2-7): DAGVTQTPRHEVAEKGQTIILKCEPVSGHNDLFWYRQTKIQGLELLSYFRSKSLMEDGGAFKDRFKAEMLNSSFSTLKIQPTEPKDSAVYLCASRDRDEQYFGPGTRLTVL.

This clone has only a few counts. Mouse germline and gene names are used. The read falls 1 residue short of the CDR3 end, and the missing part is taken from the germline J gene. The chain links TRBV31 to TRBJ2-7, with 11 bases aligning to TRBD2. Germline CDR1 reads GKSSPN; CDR2 reads SITVG. With V trimmed by 0 bases and J by 2 bases, 3 bases remained unmatched. The CDR3 loop spans 15 amino acids. The sequenced CDR3 bases are TGTGCCTGGAGTCTAGGGACTGGGGGCCCCTATGAACAGTAC. This sequence encodes CAWSLGTGGPYEQY. The complete CDR3 sequence is CAWSLGTGGPYEQYF.

This clone was seen only a few times. Gene names denote mouse genes. The missing CDR3 end, 1 residue past where the read stops, is filled in from the germline J gene. This rearrangement joins TRBV3 to TRBJ2-7; 7 nucleotides align to TRBD2. Germline V CDR1 and CDR2: SNHLY, FYNGKV (reference sequence). J gave up 4 bases and V 0 bases, and 3 bases lay outside the gene matches. This CDR3 spans 14 amino acids. The CDR3: CASSLAAGGYEQYF. CDR3 DNA (partial): TGTGCCAGCAGCTTAGCGGCTGGGGGTTATGAACAGTAC.

Concerning this clone: The gene names here belong to mouse. The CDR3 end lies 1 residue beyond the end of the read and is filled in from the germline J gene. The chain carries TRBV2 and TRBJ2-4, with D unclear. The CDR3 loop spans 13 amino acids. V lost 0 bases to trimming and J lost 8 bases, with 9 bases between them. Germline-derived CDR1 and CDR2 are LGHNA and YSYQKL. The DNA read from the CDR3 is TGTGCCAGCAGCCAAGAGGGAGCTGCCACCTTGTAC. Encoded protein: CASSQEGAATLY. The whole CDR3 sequence is CASSQEGAATLYF. Filled out from reference TRBV2 and TRBJ2-4, the complete variable domain reads DPKIIQKPKYLVAVTGSEKILICEQYLGHNAMYWYRQSAKKPLEFMFSYSYQKLMDNQTASSRFQPQSSKKNHLDLQITALKPDDSATYFCASSQEGAATLYFGAGTRLSVL.

On this clone: Mouse gene names apply. Read coverage stops 1 residue before the CDR3 terminus; the germline J gene supplies the remainder. This chain uses TRBV24 with TRBJ2-2; D possibly uses TRBD1 or TRBD2 (5 bases each). The CDR3 loop spans 14 amino acids. V was pared by 4 bases and J by 0 bases, with 6 bases between. The germline gives CDR1 KGHTA, CDR2 FRNEEI. CDR3 protein: CASSPGANTGQLYF. The CDR3 DNA, read in part, is TGTGCCAGCAGTCCGGGGGCAAACACCGGGCAGCTCTAC.